Below, 4 T cell receptor beta chains from the same sample are listed, as sequenced in a study of T cells in Graves' hyperthyroidism and ophthalmopathy (dated 2019 in TCRdb). The receptor library was made with multiplex PCR. Instrument used: Illumina HiSeq 2000. The TCR beta CDR3 regions were amplified from the RNA transcripts. For the first round of RT-PCR on the TCR CDR3, the HTBI primer set was used together with the Qiagen OneStep RT-PCR kit. The public reads were quality trimmed at Q25 with fastp and then assembled into clones with MiXCR by TCRdb, keeping productive beta chains. One record per CDR3 amino acid sequence lists the most common genes and DNA. Present in this sample are approximately 370,000 distinct CDR3 sequences, 14% to 15% of which were seen just once. The top ten hold approximately 30% of the sample. The sample was blood. The receptors come from a woman under 40 with Graves' hyperthyroidism.

This clonotype has a count of ten or more. The V and J genes are TRBV18 and TRBJ2-2, with a possible D match to TRBD2 (6 bases). The CDR3 runs 15 residues. CDR1 is KGHSH and CDR2 is LQKENI in the germline V gene. The germline V and J ends were trimmed by 3 bases and 4 bases, with 12 bases remaining between them. The CDR3 DNA reads as TGTGCCAGCTCACCGGAGCGGGTAAGCACCGGGGAGCTGTTTTTT. This gives the protein CASSPERVSTGELFF.

This clonotype came up many times. The chain joins TRBV5-5 to TRBJ2-3; D might be TRBD1 (5 bases). V lost 0 bases and J 2 bases, leaving 10 bases between the germline ends. Germline CDR1 reads SGHKS; CDR2 reads YYEKEE (reference sequence). The CDR3 sequence is 15 residues long. The CDR3 region is CASSLVGHVTDTQYF. For the CDR3, the DNA is TGTGCCAGCAGCTTGGTCGGACACGTCACAGATACGCAGTATTTT.

In this sample, this clonotype turned up many times. The chain recombines TRBV12-3 or TRBV12-4 with TRBJ2-3; D is ambiguous. The V gene lost 2 bases and the J gene lost 6 bases, with 21 bases spanning the gap. The CDR3 loop spans 17 amino acids. DNA of the CDR3: TGTGCCAGCAGTTTATCGTTTAATTGGGTCGAGGCGGATACGCAGTATTTT. Its protein is CASSLSFNWVEADTQYF.

Ten or more counts support this clonotype. This chain connects TRBV3-1 to TRBJ2-1; D uncertain. Germline V gives CDR1 LGHDT, CDR2 YNNKEL (reference sequence). The CDR3 has 12 amino acids. The V gene lost 4 bases and the J gene lost 4 bases, with 5 bases spanning the gap. In DNA, the CDR3 is TGTGCCAGCAGCCGAGATTACAATGAGCAGTTCTTC. This codes for CASSRDYNEQFF.